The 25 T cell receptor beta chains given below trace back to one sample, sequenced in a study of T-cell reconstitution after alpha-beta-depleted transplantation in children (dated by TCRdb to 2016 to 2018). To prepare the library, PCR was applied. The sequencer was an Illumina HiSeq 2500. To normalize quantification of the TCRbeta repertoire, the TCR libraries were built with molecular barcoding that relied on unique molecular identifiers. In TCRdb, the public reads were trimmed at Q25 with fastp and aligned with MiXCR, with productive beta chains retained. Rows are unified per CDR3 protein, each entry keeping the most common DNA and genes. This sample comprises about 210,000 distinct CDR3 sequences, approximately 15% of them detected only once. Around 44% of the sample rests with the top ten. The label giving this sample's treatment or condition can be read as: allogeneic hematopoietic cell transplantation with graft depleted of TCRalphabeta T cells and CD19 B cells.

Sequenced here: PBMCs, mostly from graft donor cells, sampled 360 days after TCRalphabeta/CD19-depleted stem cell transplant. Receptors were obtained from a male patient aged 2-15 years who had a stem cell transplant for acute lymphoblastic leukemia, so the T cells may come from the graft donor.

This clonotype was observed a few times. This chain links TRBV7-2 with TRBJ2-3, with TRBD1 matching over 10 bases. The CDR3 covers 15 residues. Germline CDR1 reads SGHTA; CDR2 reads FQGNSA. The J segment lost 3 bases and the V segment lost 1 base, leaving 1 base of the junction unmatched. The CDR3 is CASSLGQGATDTQYF. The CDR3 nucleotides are TGTGCCAGCAGCTTAGGACAGGGGGCAACAGATACGCAGTATTTT.

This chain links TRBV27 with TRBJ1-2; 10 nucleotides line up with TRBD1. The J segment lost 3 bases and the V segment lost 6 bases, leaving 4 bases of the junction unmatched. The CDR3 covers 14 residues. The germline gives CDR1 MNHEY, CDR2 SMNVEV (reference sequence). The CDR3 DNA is TGTGCCAGCAGCCCGACAGGGGGCCACTATGGCTACACCTTC. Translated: CASSPTGGHYGYTF.

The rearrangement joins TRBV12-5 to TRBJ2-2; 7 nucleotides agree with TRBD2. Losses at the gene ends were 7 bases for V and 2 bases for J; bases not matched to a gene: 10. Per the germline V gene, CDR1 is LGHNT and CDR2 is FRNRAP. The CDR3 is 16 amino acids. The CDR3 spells CASAWMGGDNTGELFF. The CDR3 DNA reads TGTGCTAGTGCCTGGATGGGGGGGGATAACACCGGGGAGCTGTTTTTT.

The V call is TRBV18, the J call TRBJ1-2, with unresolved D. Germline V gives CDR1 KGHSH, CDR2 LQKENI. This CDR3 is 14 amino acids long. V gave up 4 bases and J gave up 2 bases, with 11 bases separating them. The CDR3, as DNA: TGTGCCAGCTCACTTGGCGGCCCGAACTATGGCTACACCTTC. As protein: CASSLGGPNYGYTF.

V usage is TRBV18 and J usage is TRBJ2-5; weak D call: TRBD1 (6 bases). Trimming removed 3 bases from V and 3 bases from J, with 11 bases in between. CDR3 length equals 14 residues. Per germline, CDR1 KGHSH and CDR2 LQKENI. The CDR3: CASSPTQGEETQYF. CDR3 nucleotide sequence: TGTGCCAGCTCACCGACACAGGGAGAAGAGACCCAGTACTTC.

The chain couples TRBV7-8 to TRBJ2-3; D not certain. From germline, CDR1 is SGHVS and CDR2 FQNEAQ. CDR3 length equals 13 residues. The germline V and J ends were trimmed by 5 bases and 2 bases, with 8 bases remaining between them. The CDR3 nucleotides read TGTGCCAGCAGCGCACTCGACACAGATACGCAGTATTTT. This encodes CASSALDTDTQYF.

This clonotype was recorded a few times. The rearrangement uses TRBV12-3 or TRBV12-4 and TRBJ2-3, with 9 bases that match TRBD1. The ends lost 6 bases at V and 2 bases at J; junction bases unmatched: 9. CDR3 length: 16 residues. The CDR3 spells CASSRGTGSTTDTQYF. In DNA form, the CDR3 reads TGTGCCAGCAGCCGCGGGACAGGGTCGACCACAGATACGCAGTATTTT.

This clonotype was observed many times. The CDR3 DNA is TGTGCCAGCAGTTTAGTACCCCAATTCTACGAGCAGTACTTC. Translated, it gives CASSLVPQFYEQYF. This chain connects TRBV12-3 or TRBV12-4 to TRBJ2-7; D remains unclear. The CDR3 has 14 amino acids. Trimming left V 1 base short and J 3 bases short, with 10 bases between.

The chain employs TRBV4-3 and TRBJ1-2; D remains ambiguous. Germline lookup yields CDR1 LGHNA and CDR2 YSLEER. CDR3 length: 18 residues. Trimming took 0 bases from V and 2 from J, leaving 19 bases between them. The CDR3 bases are TGCGCCAGCAGCCAAGAAGGGCCCCGGACCTGGAAAAACTATGGCTACACCTTC. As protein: CASSQEGPRTWKNYGYTF.

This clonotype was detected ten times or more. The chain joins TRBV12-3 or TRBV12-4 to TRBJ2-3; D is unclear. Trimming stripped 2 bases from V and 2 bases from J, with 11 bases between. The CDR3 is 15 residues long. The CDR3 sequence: CASSLRPEDTDTQYF. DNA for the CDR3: TGTGCCAGCAGTTTACGGCCAGAAGACACAGATACGCAGTATTTT.

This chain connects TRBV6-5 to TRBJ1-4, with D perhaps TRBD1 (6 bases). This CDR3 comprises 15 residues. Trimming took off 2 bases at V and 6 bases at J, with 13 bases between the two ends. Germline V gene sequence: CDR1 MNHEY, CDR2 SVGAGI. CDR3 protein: CASSYSGRGYEKLFF. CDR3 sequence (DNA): TGTGCCAGCAGTTACAGTGGGAGGGGGTATGAAAAACTGTTTTTT.

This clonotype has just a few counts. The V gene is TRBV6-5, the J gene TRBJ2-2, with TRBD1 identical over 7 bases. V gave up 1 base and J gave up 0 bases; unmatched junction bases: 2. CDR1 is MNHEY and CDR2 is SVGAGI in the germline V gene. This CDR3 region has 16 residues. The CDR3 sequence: CASSYFGTANTGELFF. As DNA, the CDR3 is TGTGCCAGCAGTTACTTCGGGACAGCGAACACCGGGGAGCTGTTTTTT.

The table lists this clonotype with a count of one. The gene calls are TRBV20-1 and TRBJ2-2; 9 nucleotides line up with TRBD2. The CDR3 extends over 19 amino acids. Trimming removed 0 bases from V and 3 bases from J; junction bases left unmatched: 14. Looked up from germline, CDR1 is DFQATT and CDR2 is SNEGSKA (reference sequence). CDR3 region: CSARDRGYERGADTGELFF. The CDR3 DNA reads TGCAGTGCTAGAGATCGAGGCTACGAGCGGGGGGCAGACACCGGGGAGCTGTTTTTT.

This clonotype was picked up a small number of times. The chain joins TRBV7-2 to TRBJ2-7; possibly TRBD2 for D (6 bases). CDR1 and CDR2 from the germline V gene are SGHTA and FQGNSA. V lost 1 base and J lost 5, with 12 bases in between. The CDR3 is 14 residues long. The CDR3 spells CASSLVLGGNEQYF. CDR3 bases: TGTGCCAGCAGCTTAGTACTTGGAGGGAACGAGCAGTACTTC.

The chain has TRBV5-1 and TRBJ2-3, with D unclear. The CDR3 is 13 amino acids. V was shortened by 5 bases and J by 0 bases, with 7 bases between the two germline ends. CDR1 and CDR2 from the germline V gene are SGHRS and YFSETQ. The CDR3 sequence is CASREQSTDTQYF. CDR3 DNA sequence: TGCGCCAGCAGGGAACAGAGCACAGATACGCAGTATTTT.

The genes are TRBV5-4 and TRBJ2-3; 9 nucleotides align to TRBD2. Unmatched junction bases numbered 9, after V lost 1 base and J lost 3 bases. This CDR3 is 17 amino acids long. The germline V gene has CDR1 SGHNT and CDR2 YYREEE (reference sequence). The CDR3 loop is CASSLKSAGGATDTQYF. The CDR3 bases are TGTGCCAGCAGCTTGAAGTCCGCGGGGGGGGCGACAGATACGCAGTATTTT.

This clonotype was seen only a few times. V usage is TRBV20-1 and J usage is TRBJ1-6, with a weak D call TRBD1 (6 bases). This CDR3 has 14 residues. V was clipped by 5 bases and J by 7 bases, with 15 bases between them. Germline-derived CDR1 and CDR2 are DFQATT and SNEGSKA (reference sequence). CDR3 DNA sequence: TGCAGTGCTCCCGAACAGGGAAGGAATTCACCCCTCCACTTT. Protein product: CSAPEQGRNSPLHF.

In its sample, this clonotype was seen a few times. This chain's CDR3 is CASSLRVRGPAAQYF. The DNA for the CDR3 is TGTGCCAGCAGTTTACGCGTCCGGGGGCCGGCGGCCCAGTACTTC. The rearrangement uses TRBV12-3 or TRBV12-4 and TRBJ2-5; the D gene could be TRBD1 or TRBD2 (6 bases each). This CDR3 spans 15 amino acids. Deletions cut 2 bases from V and 9 bases from J, with 19 bases between.

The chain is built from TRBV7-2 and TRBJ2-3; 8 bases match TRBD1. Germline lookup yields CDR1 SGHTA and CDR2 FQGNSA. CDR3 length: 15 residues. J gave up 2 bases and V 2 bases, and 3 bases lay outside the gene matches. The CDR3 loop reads CASSLIQGATDTQYF. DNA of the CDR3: TGTGCCAGCAGCTTAATTCAGGGGGCCACAGATACGCAGTATTTT.

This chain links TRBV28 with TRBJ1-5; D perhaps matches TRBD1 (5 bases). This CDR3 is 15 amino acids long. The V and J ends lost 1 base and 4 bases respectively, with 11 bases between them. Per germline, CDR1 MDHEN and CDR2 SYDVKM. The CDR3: CASSLFGHKNQPQHF. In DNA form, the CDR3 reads TGTGCCAGCAGTTTATTTGGACATAAGAATCAGCCCCAGCATTTT.

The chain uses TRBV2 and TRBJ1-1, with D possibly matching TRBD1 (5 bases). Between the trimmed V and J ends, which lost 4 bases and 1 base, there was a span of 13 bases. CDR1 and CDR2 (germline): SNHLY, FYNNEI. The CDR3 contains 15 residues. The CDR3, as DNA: TGTGCCAGCAGTGTAAATTTGGGGGGGAACACTGAAGCTTTCTTT. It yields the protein CASSVNLGGNTEAFF.

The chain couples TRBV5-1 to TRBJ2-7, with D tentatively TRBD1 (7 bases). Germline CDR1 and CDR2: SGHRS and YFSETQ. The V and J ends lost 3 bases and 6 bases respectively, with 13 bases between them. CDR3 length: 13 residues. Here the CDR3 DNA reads TGCGCCAGCAGCTACCAGGGGGGCAGCGAGCAGTACTTC. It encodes CASSYQGGSEQYF. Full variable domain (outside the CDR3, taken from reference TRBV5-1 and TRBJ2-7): KAGVTQTPRYLIKTRGQQVTLSCSPISGHRSVSWYQQTPGQGLQFLFEYFSETQRNKGNFPGRFSGRQFSNSRSEMNVSTLELGDSALYLCASSYQGGSEQYFGPGTRLTVT.

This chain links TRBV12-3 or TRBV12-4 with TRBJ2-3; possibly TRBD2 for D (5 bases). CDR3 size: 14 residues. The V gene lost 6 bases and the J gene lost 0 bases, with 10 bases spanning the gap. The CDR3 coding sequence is TGTGCCAGCAGCGGGGAGCGGAGCACAGATACGCAGTATTTT. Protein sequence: CASSGERSTDTQYF.

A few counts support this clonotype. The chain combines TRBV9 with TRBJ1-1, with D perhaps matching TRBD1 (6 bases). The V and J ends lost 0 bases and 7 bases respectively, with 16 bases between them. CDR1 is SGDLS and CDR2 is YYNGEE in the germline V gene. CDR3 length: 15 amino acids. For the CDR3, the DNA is TGTGCCAGCAGCGTAGACCCAGGGGAAGGTAGTGAAGCTTTCTTT. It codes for CASSVDPGEGSEAFF.

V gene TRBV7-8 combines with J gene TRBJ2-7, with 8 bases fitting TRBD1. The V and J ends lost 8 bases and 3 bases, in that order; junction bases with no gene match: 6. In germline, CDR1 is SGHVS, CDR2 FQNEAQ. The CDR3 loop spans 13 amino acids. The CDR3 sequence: CASSGGHVYEQYF. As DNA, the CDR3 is TGTGCCAGCTCAGGGGGCCACGTCTACGAGCAGTACTTC.